This T cell receptor (beta chain) was found in a study of CD8+ T cells in alopecia areata. Turning to the study itself: A regimen of oral tofacitinib, 5 to 10 mg twice daily, was given to treated patients.

Findings and limits, study-wide: While patients received tofacitinib, many expanded lesional clones remained present in scalp and blood. Clonality exceeded that of normal scalp in lesional scalp, most notably in alopecia totalis/universalis.

This CDR3 spans 16 amino acids. The germline V gene has CDR1 SEHNR and CDR2 FQNEAQ (reference sequence). V shed 4 bases and J 5 bases; nucleotides not matched to a gene: 13. A single count supports this clone. The antigen is not known. Extracted RNA was reverse transcribed into cDNA, the sequencing template. TCRdb's table, derived via immunoSEQ multiplex PCR, lists solely in-frame clones and lacks some. The sample records tens of thousands of clones, about 71% being singletons. The sample's treatment: oral pan-JAK inhibitor, 5-10 mg twice daily. Patients with alopecia areata provided lesional scalp punch biopsies as well as peripheral blood.

The origin of this receptor is a human donor with alopecia areata. Sequenced here: CD8+ T cells sorted from blood, sampled at week 44, from a patient treated with tofacitinib. The genes are TRBV7-9 and TRBJ2-7; 8 bases agree with TRBD1. CDR3 DNA sequence: TGTGCCAGCAGCTCCAGTGGACAGGGACGCATGGACGAGCAGTACTTC. Amino acids: CASSSSGQGRMDEQYF.